A selection of T cell receptor beta chains follows, all from one sample in a study of T cells expressing NK-cell markers. After re-calling the 5' RACE reads, TCRdb lists one entry per CDR3 protein, DNA absent. The listing records roughly 170,000 distinct CDR3 sequences. Material: blood T cells: a sorted CD56 or NKG2C T cell subset, CD4+ or CD8+ T cells, or bulk PBMC T cells (not recorded which). The receptor source for this set is a woman between 18 and 75 years old in good health. CDR3s include the opening cysteine and the closing phenylalanine or tryptophan.

TRBV3-1,TRBJ1-1,CASSQVKTGEAFF
TRBV11-2,TRBJ2-1,CASSLDRTSGGLYNEQFF
TRBV6-1,TRBJ1-2,CASRKTRANYGYTF
TRBV5-6,TRBJ2-2,CASNRDIANTGELFF
TRBV30,TRBJ2-3,CAWSTGHLDTQYF
TRBV5-1,TRBJ1-6,CASSLGQPNSPLHF
TRBV9,TRBJ2-5,CASSEYRAGGQETQYF
TRBV19,TRBJ1-2,CASTRTGADGYTF
TRBV7-8,TRBJ2-7,CASSLATGTGPYEQYF
TRBV6-1,TRBJ1-2,CASSPGEAYGYTF
TRBV2,TRBJ2-1,CASNELRANNEQFF
TRBV12-3/TRBV12-4,TRBJ2-7,CASSQRLAYEQYF
TRBV12-3/TRBV12-4,TRBJ2-4,CASSPTGGNIQYF
TRBV7-2,TRBJ2-7,CASSYPGTEAYEQYF
TRBV7-3,TRBJ2-3,CASSLTSGSDTQYF
TRBV2,TRBJ2-2,CASKNGQGYTGELFF
TRBV20-1,TRBJ2-2,CSARDSWTSGGGSTGELFF
TRBV27,TRBJ2-1,CASSSQGTYNEQFF
TRBV7-8,TRBJ1-4,CASSSPARFSGQGEKLFF
TRBV12-3/TRBV12-4,TRBJ2-5,CASSLGGAARIQETQYF
TRBV10-3,TRBJ1-6,CAIRGDSNNSPLHF
TRBV24-1,TRBJ2-2,CATSDSGTSGVNTGELFF
TRBV6-1,TRBJ2-7,CASSLESTGYYEQYF
TRBV7-9,TRBJ2-1,CASTGVEGNEQFF
TRBV9,TRBJ2-5,CASSRGDRAVQETQYF
TRBV5-1,TRBJ2-1,CASSPEREQFF
TRBV11-1,TRBJ2-1,CASSRDRGAYNEQFF
TRBV7-3,TRBJ2-5,CASSFRPGETQYF
TRBV5-1,TRBJ2-2,CASSYVGGNTGELFF
TRBV9,TRBJ2-2,CASSVSMSGSFTGELFF
TRBV20-1,TRBJ2-1,CSARRRLAGHNEQFF
TRBV7-8,TRBJ2-3,CASILRGDTQYF
TRBV5-6,TRBJ2-5,CASSAGTSQETQYF
TRBV11-1,TRBJ1-3,CASSFGNTIYF
TRBV7-3,TRBJ2-1,CASSSGPTVIPDNEQFF
TRBV5-1,TRBJ1-4,CASSLGGTAELFF
TRBV11-1,TRBJ2-7,CASSATSGRSYEQYF
TRBV5-6,TRBJ2-3,CASRLTGGPWDTQYF